A selection of T cell receptor beta chains follows, all from one sample in a study of blood T cell repertoires in COVID-19. Using immunoSEQ multiplex PCR, the repertoire was profiled, and TCRdb retains in-frame clones only, with some absent. The data show roughly 78,000 clones, about nine tenths seen once. Sequencing used peripheral blood. Every receptor here comes from a woman aged 55-70 years with acute or convalescent COVID-19. CDR3s include the opening cysteine and the closing phenylalanine or tryptophan. Each record gives: J gene, clone size, D gene, V gene, CDR3 protein, CDR3 DNA. A D gene is named only where the DNA matches it firmly. Some rows mark clone size as missing; the rest say once, few, many or name a class of expanded clone.

TRBJ2-1 | - | TRBD2 | TRBV6-6 | CASIGLAEPTYNEQFF | TGTGCCAGCATTGGTCTAGCGGAGCCTACCTACAATGAGCAGTTCTTC
TRBJ1-1 | - | - | TRBV28 | CASSLAGVTEAFF | TGTGCCAGCAGTTTGGCAGGGGTCACTGAAGCTTTCTTT
TRBJ1-2 | few | - | TRBV7-2 | CASSPSRQTSNYGYTF | TGTGCCAGCAGCCCGAGCCGACAGACCTCTAACTATGGCTACACCTTC
TRBJ1-1 | - | - | TRBV24-1 | CATRGANTEAFF | TGTGCCACCAGGGGGGCGAACACTGAAGCTTTCTTT
TRBJ1-3 | few | - | TRBV4-2 | CASSQEAGFSGNTIYF | TGTGCCAGCAGCCAAGAAGCCGGTTTCTCTGGAAACACCATATATTTT
TRBJ2-1 | - | TRBD1 | TRBV7-2 | CASSYHRGRYYNEQFF | TGTGCCAGCAGCTACCACAGGGGGCGGTATTACAATGAGCAGTTCTTC
TRBJ2-7 | - | - | TRBV5-1 | CASSPTLGGRTYEQYF | TGCGCCAGCAGCCCAACATTAGGGGGTAGGACCTACGAGCAGTACTTC
TRBJ1-4 | - | - | TRBV2 | CASSDPNEKLFF | TGTGCCAGCAGTGATCCAAATGAAAAACTGTTTTTT
TRBJ2-2 | - | - | TRBV5-1 | CASSFRPENTGELFF | TGCGCCAGCAGCTTCAGGCCGGAGAACACCGGGGAGCTGTTTTTT
TRBJ2-7 | - | - | TRBV5-4 | CASTGGIGYEQYF | TGTGCCAGCACAGGCGGGATTGGATACGAGCAGTACTTC
TRBJ1-4 | - | TRBD1 | TRBV5-1 | CASSSRQGTNEKLFF | TGCGCCAGCAGCAGCAGACAGGGCACTAATGAAAAACTGTTTTTT
TRBJ1-5 | few | - | TRBV9 | CASSVSGTAGQPQHF | TGTGCCAGCAGCGTATCTGGGACTGCCGGTCAGCCCCAGCATTTT